The following is a T cell receptor beta chain sequence with its context. Its recognized antigen is unknown. Base quality data are lacking; no much larger clone is found one base away. V has 4 bases trimmed and J has 5 bases trimmed; junction bases matching no gene number 0. CDR1 and CDR2 are drawn from the germline V gene: SNHLY, FYNNEI. The CDR3 spans 12 residues, from the cysteine through the phenylalanine. Only CDR3 DNA is held: 36 bases, read in frame from base 1. The sample comes from a study of blood T cell repertoires in COVID-19 (dated by TCRdb to between 2020 and 2021). Context from the whole study: Collaborator samples came from the United States, Italy and Spain and covered acute and convalescent phases of COVID-19. The dataset comprised deeply sampled blood TCRbeta repertoires from subjects exposed to, actively infected with, or recovered from COVID-19. A freely available public database, intended as a resource for researchers studying the immune response to SARS-CoV-2, is where the repertoires were released. Nearly every sample came with metadata listing a de-identified subject ID, COVID-19 status, age in years and sex. Where available, HLA class I and class II types were obtained from metadata supplied by the sample provider rather than from assay-based typing. The prospective study material was composed of cDNA or gDNA derived from T cells, B-cell-depleted T cells, or PBMCs. The samples were drawn from two sources: the first 160 participants of the ongoing ImmuneRACE study, and fewer than 1,500 subjects contributed by 6 global collaborators.

In the prospective study, participants were about 18 to 95 years old, resided in under 30 geographic areas of the United States, and were enrolled through a virtual design. In the prospective study, participants were assigned to cohorts based on the clinical history participants reported in a screening survey and a study questionnaire. Recovered participants in ImmuneRACE Cohort 3 were defined by two consecutive negative NP/OP PCR tests, clearance by a healthcare professional, or resolution of symptoms. Mobile phlebotomists in the prospective study collected whole blood, serum and a nasopharyngeal or oropharyngeal swab from every participant. Additional blood draws and questionnaires over an approximately two-month period could optionally be provided by prospective study participants. Before DNA extraction, blood samples from the prospective study were shipped at room temperature or frozen. Study-wide conclusions, independent of this receptor: The amount of clinical and demographic metadata varied by source and participant and was provided uncurated.

The immunoSEQ Assay, a bias-controlled multiplex PCR, was used to amplify TCRbeta CDR3 regions from genomic DNA. The published analysis was carried out like this. Within the assay, amplification of reference gene primers was used to estimate how many nucleated cells each sample contained. Sequence reads were collapsed and filtered to measure the absolute abundance of every unique TCRbeta CDR3 rearrangement. Productive Simpson clonality was computed per sample as the square root of Simpson's diversity index over productive rearrangements. In TCRdb, the immuneACCESS table is reduced to in-frame sequences with V and J assigned. These tables do not hold every clone; where another copy was compared, an unresolved V gene accounts for under half, and the others remain unexplained. V and J calls and clone size follow that table, whereas D and trimming were derived from the DNA. Here the sample has 95,000 to 150,000 clones; around 84% occur a single time. Roughly 4% of the sample lies in the top ten.

Sequencing was carried out using PBMCs or T cells enriched from blood (not recorded which). This TCR was sampled from a woman in her 30s who had recovered from COVID-19. This chain is built from TRBV2 and TRBJ2-3; the central 7 bases match TRBD1. The nucleotide sequence is given as TGTGCCAGCAGTGCAGGGGGAGATACGCAGTATTTT. It translates as CASSAGGDTQYF.